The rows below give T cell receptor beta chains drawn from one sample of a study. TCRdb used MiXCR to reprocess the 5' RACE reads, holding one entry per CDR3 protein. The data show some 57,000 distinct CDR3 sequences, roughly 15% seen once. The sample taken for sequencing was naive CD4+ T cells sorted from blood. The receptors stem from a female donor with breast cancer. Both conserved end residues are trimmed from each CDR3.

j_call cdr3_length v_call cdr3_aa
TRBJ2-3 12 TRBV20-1 SAGILGPTDTQY
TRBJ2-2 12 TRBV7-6 ASSQIGRAGELF
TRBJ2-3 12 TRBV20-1 SAKFSGRSDTQY
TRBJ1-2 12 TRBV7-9 ASSLGPRSLGYT
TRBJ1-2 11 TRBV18 ASSPDHTYGYT
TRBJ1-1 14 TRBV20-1 SARVYLGSRNTEAF
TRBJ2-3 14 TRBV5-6 ASSLGGSRWTDTQY
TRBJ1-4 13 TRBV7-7 ASSPTGASGEELL
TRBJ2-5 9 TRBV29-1 SGGVQETQY
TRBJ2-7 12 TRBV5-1 ASSLGDSWREQY
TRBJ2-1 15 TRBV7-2 ASSPFFAGGGYNEQF
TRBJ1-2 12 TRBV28 ASSLARPNYGYT
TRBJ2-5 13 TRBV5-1 ASSLWDRYQETQY
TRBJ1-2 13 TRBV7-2 ASSSSRQGSYGYT
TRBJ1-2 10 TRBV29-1 SAQSTEYGYT
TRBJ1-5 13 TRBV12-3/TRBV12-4 ASSSAGGGNQPQH
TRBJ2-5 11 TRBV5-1 ASSGEAQETQY
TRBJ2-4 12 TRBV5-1 ASKMDRGVSIQY
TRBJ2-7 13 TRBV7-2 ASGSRDRGTYEQY
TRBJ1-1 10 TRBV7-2 ASSLDAGEAF
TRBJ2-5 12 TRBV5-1 ASSPDGDQETQY
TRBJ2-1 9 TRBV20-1 SAPAGVEQF
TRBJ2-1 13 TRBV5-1 ASSLSSGSYNEQF
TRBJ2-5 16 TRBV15 ATSRERGAVGLSETQY
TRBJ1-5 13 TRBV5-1 ASRTGTESNQPQH
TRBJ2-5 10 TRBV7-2 ASSLSRSTQY
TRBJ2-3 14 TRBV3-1 ASSPMTSGVSDTQY
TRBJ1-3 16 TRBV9 ASSVGAWGLSSGNTIY
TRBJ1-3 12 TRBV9 ASSKRISGNTIY
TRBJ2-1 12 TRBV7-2 ASSLGLAANEQF
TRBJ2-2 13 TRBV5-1 ASSGRQGHTGELF
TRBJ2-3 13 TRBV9 ASSVGVGWENTQY
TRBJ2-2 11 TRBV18 ASSPTGSGELF
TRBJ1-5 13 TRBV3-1 ASSQDTGTNQPQH
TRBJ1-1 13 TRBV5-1 ASTTPGQVGTEAF
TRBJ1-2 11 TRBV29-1 SGRDRSNYGYT
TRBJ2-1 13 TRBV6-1 ASSEGPGLVREQF
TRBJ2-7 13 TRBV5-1 ASSLGQTGGGEQY
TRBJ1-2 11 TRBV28 ASSLWSGNGYT
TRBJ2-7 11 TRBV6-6 ASSYPRPTEQY
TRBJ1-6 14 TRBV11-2 ASSLLEGARNSPLH
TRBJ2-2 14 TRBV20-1 SATQGLESNTGELF